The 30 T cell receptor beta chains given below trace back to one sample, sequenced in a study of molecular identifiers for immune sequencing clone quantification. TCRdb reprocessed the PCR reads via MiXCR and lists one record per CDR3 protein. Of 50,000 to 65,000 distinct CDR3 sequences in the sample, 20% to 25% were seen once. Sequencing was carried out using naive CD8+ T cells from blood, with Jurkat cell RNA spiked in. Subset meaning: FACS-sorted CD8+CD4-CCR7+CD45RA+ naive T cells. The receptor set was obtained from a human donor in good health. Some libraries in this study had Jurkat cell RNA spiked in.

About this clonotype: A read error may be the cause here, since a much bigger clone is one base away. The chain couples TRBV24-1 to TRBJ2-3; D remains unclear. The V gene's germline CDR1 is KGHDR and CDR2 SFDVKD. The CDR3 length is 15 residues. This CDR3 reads CAISDFGRSTDTQYF. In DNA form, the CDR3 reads TGTGCCATCAGTGATTTTGGTAGAAGCACAGATACGCAGTATTTT.

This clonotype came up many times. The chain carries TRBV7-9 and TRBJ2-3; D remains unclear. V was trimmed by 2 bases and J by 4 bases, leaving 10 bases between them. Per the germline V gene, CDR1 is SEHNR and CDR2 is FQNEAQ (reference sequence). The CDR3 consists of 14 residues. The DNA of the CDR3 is TGTGCCAGCAGCTTAATTCTCGGTCCAGATACGCAGTATTTT. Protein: CASSLILGPDTQYF.

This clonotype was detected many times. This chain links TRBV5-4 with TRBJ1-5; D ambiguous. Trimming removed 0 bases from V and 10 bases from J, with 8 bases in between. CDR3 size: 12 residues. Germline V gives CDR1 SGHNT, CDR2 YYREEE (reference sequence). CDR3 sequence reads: CASSLGDGPQHF. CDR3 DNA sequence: TGTGCCAGCAGCTTGGGAGACGGCCCCCAGCATTTT.

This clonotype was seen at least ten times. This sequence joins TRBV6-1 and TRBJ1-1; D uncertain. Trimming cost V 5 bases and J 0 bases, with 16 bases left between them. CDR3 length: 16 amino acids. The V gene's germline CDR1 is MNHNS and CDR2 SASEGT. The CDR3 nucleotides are TGTGCCAGCAGTACCCCATTACTCGGATTGAACACTGAAGCTTTCTTT. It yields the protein CASSTPLLGLNTEAFF.

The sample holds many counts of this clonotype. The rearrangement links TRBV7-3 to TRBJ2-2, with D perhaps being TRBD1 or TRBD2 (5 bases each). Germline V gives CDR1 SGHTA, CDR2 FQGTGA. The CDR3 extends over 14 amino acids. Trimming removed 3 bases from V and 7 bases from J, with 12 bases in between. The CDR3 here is CASSFGGGVGELFF. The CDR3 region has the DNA TGTGCCAGCAGCTTTGGTGGGGGTGTCGGGGAGCTGTTTTTT.

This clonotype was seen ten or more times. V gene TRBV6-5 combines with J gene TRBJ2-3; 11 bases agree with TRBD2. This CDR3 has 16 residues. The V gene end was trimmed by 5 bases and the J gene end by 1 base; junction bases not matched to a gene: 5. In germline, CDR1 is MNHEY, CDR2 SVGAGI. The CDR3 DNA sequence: TGTGCCAGCAGTGCTGTAGCGGGAGGGCGCACAGATACGCAGTATTTT. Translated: CASSAVAGGRTDTQYF.

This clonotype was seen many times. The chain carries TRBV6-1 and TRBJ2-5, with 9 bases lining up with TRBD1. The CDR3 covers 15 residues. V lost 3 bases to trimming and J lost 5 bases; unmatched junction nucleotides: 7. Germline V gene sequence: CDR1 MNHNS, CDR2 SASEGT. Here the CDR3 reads CASSDPRTGVETQYF. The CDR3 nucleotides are TGTGCCAGCAGTGATCCGAGGACAGGGGTCGAGACCCAGTACTTC.

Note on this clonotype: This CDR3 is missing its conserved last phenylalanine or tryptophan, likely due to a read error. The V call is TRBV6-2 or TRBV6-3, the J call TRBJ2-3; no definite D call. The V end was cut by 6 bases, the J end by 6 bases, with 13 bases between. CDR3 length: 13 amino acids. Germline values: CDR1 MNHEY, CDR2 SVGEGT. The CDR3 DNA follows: TGTGCCAGCAGAATTTTGAGGTTGGATACGCAGTATGTT. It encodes CASRILRLDTQYV.

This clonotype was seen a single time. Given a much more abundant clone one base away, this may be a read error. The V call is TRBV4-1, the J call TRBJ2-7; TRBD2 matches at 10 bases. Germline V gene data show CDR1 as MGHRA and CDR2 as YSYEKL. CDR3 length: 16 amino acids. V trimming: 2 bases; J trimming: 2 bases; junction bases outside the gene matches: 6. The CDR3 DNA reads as TGCGCCAGCAGCCAACATATCACTAGCGGGGCCTACGAGCAGTACTTC. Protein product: CASSQHITSGAYEQYF.

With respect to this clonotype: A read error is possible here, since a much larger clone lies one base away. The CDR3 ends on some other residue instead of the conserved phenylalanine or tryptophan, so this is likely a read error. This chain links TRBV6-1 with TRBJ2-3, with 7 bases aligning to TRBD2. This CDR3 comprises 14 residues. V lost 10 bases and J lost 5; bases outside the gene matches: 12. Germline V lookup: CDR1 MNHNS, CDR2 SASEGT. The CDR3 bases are TGTGCCACCGGGAGGTCGCGAATGGGAGATACGCAGTATCTT. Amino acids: CATGRSRMGDTQYL.

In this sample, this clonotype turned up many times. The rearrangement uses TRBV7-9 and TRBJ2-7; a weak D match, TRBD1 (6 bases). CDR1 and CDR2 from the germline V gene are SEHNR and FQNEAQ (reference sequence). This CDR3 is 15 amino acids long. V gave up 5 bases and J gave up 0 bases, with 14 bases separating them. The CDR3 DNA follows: TGTGCCAGCAGCACCGGGACAAGGAGCTCCTACGAGCAGTACTTC. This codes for CASSTGTRSSYEQYF.

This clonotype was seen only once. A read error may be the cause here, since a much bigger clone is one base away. CDR3 sequence (DNA): TGTACCAGCCTCCAAACCGGGGCAGTACAAGAGACCCAGTACTTC. This encodes CTSLQTGAVQETQYF. The chain joins TRBV12-3 or TRBV12-4 to TRBJ2-5, with D perhaps TRBD1 or TRBD2 (5 bases each). The CDR3 consists of 15 residues.

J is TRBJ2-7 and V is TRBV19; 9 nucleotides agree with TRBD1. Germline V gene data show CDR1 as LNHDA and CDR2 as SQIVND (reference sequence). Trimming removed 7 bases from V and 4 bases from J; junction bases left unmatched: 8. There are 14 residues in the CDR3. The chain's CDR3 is CASNPGTGFYEQYF. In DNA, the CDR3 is TGTGCCAGTAACCCAGGGACAGGGTTTTACGAGCAGTACTTC. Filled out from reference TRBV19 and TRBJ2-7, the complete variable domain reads DGGITQSPKYLFRKEGQNVTLSCEQNLNHDAMYWYRQDPGQGLRLIYYSQIVNDFQKGDIAEGYSVSREKKESFPLTVTSAQKNPTAFYLCASNPGTGFYEQYFGPGTRLTVT.

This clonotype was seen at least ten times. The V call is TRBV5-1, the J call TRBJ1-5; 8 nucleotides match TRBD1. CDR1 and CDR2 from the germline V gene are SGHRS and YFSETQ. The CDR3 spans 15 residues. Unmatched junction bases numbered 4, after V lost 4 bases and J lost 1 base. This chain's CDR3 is CASSATGGSNQPQHF. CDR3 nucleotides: TGCGCCAGCAGCGCAACAGGGGGAAGCAATCAGCCCCAGCATTTT.

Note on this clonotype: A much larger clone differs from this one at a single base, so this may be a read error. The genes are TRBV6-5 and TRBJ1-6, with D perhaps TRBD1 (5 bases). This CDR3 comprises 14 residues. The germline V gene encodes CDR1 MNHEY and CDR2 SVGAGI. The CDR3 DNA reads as TGTGCCGGCAGCCTGGGAGGGGTGAATTCACCCCTCCACTTT. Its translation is CAGSLGGVNSPLHF.

The CDR3 region has the DNA TGTGCCAGCAGCTTAGCGCCAGGGTATGGCACCGGGGAGCTGTTTTTT. It encodes CASSLAPGYGTGELFF. V is TRBV7-9 and J is TRBJ2-2; possibly TRBD1 for D (5 bases). The V gene lost 0 bases and the J gene lost 4 bases, with 12 bases spanning the gap. Germline loops: CDR1 SEHNR, CDR2 FQNEAQ (reference sequence). The CDR3 totals 16 residues.

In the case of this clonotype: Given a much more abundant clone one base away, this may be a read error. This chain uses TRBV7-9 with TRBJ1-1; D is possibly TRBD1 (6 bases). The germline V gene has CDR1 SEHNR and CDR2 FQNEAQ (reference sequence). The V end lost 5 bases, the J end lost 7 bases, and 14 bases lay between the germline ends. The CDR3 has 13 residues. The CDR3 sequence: CASSPAGQDEAFF. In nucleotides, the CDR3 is TGTGCCAGCAGCCCAGCGGGACAAGATGAAGCTTTCTTT.

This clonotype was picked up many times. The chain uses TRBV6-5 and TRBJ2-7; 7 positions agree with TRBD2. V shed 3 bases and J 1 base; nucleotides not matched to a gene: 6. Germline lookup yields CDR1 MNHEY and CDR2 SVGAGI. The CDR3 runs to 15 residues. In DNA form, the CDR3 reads TGTGCCAGCAGTTATAAACCGGGAGGATCCTACGAGCAGTACTTC. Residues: CASSYKPGGSYEQYF.

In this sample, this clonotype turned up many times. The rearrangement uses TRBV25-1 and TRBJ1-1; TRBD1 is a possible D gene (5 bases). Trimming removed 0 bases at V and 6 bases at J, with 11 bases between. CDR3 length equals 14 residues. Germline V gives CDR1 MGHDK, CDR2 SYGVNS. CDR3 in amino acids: CASSEYGREAEAFF. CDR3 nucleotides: TGTGCCAGCAGTGAATACGGCAGGGAAGCTGAAGCTTTCTTT.

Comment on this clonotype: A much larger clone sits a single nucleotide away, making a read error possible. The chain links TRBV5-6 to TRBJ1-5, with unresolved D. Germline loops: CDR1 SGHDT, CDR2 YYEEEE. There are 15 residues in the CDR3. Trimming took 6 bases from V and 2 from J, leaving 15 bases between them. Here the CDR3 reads CASNDHGPGNQPQHF. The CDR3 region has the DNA TGTGCCAGCAACGATCATGGCCCTGGCAATCAGCCCCAGCATTTT.

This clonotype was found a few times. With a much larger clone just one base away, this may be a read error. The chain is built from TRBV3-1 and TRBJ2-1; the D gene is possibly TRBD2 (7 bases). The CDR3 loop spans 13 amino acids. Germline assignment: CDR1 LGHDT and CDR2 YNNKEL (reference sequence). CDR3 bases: TGTGTCAGCAGCGGGACATCCTACAATGAGCAGTTCTTC. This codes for CVSSGTSYNEQFF.

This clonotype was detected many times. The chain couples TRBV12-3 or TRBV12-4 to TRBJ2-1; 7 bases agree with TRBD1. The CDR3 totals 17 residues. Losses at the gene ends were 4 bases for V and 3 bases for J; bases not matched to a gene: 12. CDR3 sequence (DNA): TGTGCCAGCAGTTCAGGAGAGAGGGGGCTGGGCTACAATGAGCAGTTCTTC. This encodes CASSSGERGLGYNEQFF.

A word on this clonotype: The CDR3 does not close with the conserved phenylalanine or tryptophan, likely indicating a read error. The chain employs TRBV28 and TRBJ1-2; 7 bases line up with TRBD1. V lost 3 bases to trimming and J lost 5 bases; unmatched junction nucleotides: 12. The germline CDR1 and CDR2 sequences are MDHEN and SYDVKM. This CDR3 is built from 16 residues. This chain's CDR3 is CASSFSRDRVIYGYTL. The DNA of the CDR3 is TGTGCCAGCAGTTTTTCCCGGGACAGAGTTATTTATGGCTACACCCTC.

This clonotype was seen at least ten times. CDR3 sequence (DNA): TGTGCCAGCAGTGAATTAGGGACAGGGGGAGATACGCAGTATTTT. This gives the protein CASSELGTGGDTQYF. The V gene is TRBV2, the J gene TRBJ2-3; 11 bases fit TRBD1. Trimming took 2 bases from V and 5 from J; bases not matched to a gene: 3. Germline loops: CDR1 SNHLY, CDR2 FYNNEI. This CDR3 has 15 amino acids.

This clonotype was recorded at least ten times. In DNA, the CDR3 is TGTGCCAGCAGCGGACTAGCGGGAGTTTCGGGGGCCAACGTCCTGACTTTC. The encoded protein is CASSGLAGVSGANVLTF. This rearrangement joins TRBV12-3 or TRBV12-4 to TRBJ2-6; TRBD2 matches 13 bases. This CDR3 is 17 amino acids long. J was trimmed by 4 bases and V by 6 bases; bases with no gene match: 6.

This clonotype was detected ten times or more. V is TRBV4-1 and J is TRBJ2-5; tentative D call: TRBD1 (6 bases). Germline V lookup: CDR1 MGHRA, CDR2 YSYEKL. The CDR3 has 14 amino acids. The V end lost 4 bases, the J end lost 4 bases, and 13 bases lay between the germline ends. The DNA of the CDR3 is TGCGCCAGCAGCCGTGGGCAGGGGACAGAGACCCAGTACTTC. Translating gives CASSRGQGTETQYF.

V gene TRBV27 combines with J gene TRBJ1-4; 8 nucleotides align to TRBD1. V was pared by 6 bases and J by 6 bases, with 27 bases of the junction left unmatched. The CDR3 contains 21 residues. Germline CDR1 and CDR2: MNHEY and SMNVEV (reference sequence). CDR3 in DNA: TGTGCCAGCAGCCCCATTTGGGTGCACGAGGACAGGGCTACCGAGGATGAAAAACTGTTTTTT. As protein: CASSPIWVHEDRATEDEKLFF. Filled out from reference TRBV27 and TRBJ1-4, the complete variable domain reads EAQVTQNPRYLITVTGKKLTVTCSQNMNHEYMSWYRQDPGLGLRQIYYSMNVEVTDKGDVPEGYKVSRKEKRNFPLILESPSPNQTSLYFCASSPIWVHEDRATEDEKLFFGSGTQLSVL.

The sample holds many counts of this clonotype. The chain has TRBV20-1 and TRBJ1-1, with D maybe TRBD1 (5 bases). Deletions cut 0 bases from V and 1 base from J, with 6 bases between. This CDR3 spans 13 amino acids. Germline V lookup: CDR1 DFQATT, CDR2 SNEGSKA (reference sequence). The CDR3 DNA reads TGCAGTGCTAGAGACAGGGCGAACACTGAAGCTTTCTTT. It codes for CSARDRANTEAFF.

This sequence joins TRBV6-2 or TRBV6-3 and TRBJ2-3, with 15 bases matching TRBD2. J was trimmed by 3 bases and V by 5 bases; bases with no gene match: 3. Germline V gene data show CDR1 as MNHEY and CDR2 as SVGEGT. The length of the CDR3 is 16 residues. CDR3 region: CASSQGTSGRTDTQYF. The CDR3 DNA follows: TGTGCCAGCAGTCAAGGGACTAGCGGGAGGACAGATACGCAGTATTTT.

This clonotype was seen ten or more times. The DNA of the CDR3 is TGTGCCACCAGTGACCGCTACGGTTCCCCCCAGCATTTT. Protein sequence: CATSDRYGSPQHF. V gene TRBV24-1 combines with J gene TRBJ1-5; no definite D call. Trimming pared 4 bases from V and 10 bases from J, leaving 13 bases between. CDR3 length: 13 amino acids. The germline gives CDR1 KGHDR, CDR2 SFDVKD.